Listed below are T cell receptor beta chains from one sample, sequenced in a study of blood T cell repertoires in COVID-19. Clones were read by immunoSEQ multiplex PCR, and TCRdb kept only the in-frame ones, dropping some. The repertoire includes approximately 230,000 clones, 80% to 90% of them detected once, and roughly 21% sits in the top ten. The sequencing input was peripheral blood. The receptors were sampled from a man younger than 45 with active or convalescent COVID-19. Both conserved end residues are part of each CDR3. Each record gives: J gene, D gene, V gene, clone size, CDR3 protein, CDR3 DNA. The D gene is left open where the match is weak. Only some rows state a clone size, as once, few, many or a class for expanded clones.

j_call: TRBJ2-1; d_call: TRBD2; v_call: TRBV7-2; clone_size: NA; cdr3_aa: CASSYLAGYNEQFF; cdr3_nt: TGTGCCAGCAGCTACCTAGCGGGGTACAATGAGCAGTTCTTC
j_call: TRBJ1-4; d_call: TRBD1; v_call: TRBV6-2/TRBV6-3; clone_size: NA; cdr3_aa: CASSSPGTGEEKLFF; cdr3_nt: TGTGCCAGCAGTTCCCCCGGGACAGGGGAGGAAAAACTGTTTTTT
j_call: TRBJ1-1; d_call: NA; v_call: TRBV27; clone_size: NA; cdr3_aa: CASQTRRENTEAFF; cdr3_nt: TGTGCCAGCCAGACACGCCGTGAGAACACTGAAGCTTTCTTT
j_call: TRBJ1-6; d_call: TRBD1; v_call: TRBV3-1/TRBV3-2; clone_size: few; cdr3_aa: CASSLGTAPEGSSYNSPLHF; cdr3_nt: TGTGCCAGCAGCCTTGGGACAGCACCAGAGGGGAGCTCCTATAATTCACCCCTCCACTTT
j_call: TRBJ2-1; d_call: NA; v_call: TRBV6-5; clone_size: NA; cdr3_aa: CASSLYNEQFF; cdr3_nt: TGTGCCAGCAGCCTTTACAATGAGCAGTTCTTC
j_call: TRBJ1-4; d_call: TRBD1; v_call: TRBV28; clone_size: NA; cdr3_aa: CASGAPGQGGNEKLFF; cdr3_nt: TGTGCCAGCGGGGCCCCGGGACAGGGGGGCAATGAAAAACTGTTTTTT
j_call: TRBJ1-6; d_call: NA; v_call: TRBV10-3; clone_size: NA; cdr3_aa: CAISERGGNSPLHF; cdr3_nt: TGTGCCATCAGTGAGCGCGGGGGTAATTCACCCCTCCACTTT
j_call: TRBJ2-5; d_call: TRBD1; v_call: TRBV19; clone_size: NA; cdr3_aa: CATASTGVWSETQYF; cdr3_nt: TGTGCCACCGCCTCGACAGGGGTTTGGTCAGAGACCCAGTACTTC
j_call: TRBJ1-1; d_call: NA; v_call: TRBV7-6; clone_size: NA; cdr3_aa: CASSLALGQGLEAFF; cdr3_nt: TGTGCCAGCAGCTTAGCGCTGGGACAAGGCCTTGAAGCTTTCTTT
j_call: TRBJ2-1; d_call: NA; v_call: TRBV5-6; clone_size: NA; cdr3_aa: CASSLLRNEQFF; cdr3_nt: TGTGCCAGCAGCTTGCTTCGCAATGAGCAGTTCTTC
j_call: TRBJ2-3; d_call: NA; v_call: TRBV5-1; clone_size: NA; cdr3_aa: CASTPGASAPTDTQYF; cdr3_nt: TGCGCCAGCACCCCCGGGGCTAGCGCACCCACAGATACGCAGTATTTT
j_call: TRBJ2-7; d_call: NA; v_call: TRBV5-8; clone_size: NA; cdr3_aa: CASSLAIRLEQYF; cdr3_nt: TGTGCCAGCAGCTTGGCCATCAGACTCGAGCAGTACTTC
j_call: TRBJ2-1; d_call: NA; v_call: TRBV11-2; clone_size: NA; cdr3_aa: CASSEPGAHEQFF; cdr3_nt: TGTGCCAGCAGCGAGCCCGGTGCCCATGAGCAGTTCTTC
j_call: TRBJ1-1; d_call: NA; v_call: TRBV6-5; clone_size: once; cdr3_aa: CASSYGVSTEAFF; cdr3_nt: TGTGCCAGCAGTTATGGAGTGTCCACTGAAGCTTTCTTT
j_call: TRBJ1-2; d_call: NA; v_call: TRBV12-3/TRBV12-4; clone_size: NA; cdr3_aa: CASSSGRGYGYTF; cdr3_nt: TGTGCCAGCAGTTCCGGCAGGGGATATGGCTACACCTTC
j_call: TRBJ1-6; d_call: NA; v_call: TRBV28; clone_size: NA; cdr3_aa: CASSFQNTDTTHF; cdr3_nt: TGTGCCAGCAGTTTTCAGAACACGGACACTACCCACTTT
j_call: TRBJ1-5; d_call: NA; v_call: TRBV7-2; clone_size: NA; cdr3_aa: CASSLEGERNQPQHF; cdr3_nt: TGTGCCAGCAGCTTAGAGGGGGAGCGAAATCAGCCCCAGCATTTT
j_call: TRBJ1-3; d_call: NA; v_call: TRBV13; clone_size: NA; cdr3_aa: CASSPSTVRSGNTIYF; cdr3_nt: TGTGCCAGCAGCCCGTCGACAGTCCGCTCTGGAAACACCATATATTTT
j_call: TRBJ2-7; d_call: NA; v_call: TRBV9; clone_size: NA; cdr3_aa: CASSAPAGAGGEQYF; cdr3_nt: TGTGCCAGCAGCGCTCCCGCGGGGGCCGGGGGCGAGCAGTACTTC
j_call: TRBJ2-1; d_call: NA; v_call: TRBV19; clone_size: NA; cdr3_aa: CASRPGSSYNEQFF; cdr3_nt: TGTGCCAGTAGACCGGGGAGCTCCTACAATGAGCAGTTCTTC
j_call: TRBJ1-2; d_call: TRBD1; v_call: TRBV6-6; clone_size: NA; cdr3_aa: CASSYSGQGGTYGYTF; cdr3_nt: TGTGCCAGCAGTTACTCGGGACAGGGTGGGACCTATGGCTACACCTTC
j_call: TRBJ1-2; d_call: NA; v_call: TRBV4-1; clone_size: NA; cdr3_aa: CASSEIQYPGGENGYTF; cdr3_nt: TGCGCCAGCAGCGAAATTCAATACCCGGGGGGGGAGAATGGCTACACCTTC
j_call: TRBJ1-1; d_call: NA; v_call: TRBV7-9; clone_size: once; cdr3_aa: CASSPTGHTEAFF; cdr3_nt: TGTGCCAGCAGCCCCACAGGGCACACTGAAGCTTTCTTT
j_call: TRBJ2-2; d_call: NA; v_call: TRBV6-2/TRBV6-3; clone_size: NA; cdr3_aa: CASTPLPGRNTGELFF; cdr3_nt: TGTGCCAGCACCCCATTGCCGGGGAGGAACACCGGGGAGCTGTTTTTT
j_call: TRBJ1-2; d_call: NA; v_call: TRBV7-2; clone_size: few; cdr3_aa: CASSLQGGDYGYTF; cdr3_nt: TGTGCCAGCAGCTTACAGGGAGGGGACTATGGCTACACCTTC
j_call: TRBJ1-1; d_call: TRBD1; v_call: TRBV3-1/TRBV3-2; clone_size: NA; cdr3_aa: CASSQGTGGWTEAFF; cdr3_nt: TGTGCCAGCAGCCAAGGGACAGGGGGCTGGACTGAAGCTTTCTTT
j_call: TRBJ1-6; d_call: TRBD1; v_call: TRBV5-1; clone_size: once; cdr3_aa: CASSSTGQGGSPLHF; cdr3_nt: TGCGCCAGCAGCTCGACGGGACAGGGGGGTTCACCCCTCCACTTT
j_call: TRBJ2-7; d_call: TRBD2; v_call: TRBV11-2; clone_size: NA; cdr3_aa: CASSEAGGGYEQYF; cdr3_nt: TGTGCCAGCAGCGAAGCGGGAGGCGGCTACGAGCAGTACTTC
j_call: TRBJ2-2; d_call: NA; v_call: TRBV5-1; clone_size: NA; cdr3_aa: CASSLNPGGQGAGELFF; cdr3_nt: TGCGCCAGCAGCCTCAACCCGGGGGGCCAAGGCGCCGGGGAGCTGTTTTTT
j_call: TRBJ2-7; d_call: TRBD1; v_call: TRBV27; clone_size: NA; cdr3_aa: CASSGDREYEQYF; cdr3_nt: TGTGCCAGCAGTGGGGACAGGGAGTACGAGCAGTACTTC
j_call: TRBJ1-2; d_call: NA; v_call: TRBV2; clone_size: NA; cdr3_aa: CASRTTVSNYGYTF; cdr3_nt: TGTGCCAGCAGGACCACAGTCTCTAACTATGGCTACACCTTC
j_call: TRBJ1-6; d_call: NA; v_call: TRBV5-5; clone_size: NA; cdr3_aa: CASSLRQVSFYNSPLHF; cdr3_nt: TGTGCCAGCAGCCTCAGACAGGTCTCCTTCTATAATTCACCCCTCCACTTT
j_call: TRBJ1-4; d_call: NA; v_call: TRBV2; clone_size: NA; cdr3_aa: CASRPTVTMEKLFF; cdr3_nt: TGTGCCAGCAGACCGACAGTGACGATGGAAAAACTGTTTTTT
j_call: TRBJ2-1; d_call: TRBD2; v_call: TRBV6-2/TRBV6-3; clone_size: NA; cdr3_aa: CASSGSGGAGYNEQFF; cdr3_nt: TGTGCCAGCAGTGGTAGCGGGGGGGCCGGGTACAATGAGCAGTTCTTC
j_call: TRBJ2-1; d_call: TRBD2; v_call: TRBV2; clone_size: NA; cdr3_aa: CASRTTPGLAGVRNEQFF; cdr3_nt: TGTGCCAGCAGAACCACTCCGGGACTAGCGGGAGTTCGGAATGAGCAGTTCTTC
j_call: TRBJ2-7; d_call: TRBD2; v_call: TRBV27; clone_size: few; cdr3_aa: CASSLGLAYEQYF; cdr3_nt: TGTGCCAGCAGCTTGGGACTAGCTTACGAGCAGTACTTC
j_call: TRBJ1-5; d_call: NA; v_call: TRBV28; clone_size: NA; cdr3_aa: CASSFSQPQHF; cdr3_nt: TGTGCCAGCAGTTTTAGTCAGCCCCAGCATTTT
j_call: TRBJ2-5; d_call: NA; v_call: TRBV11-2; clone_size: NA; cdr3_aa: CASSLDRSGTQYF; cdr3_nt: TGTGCCAGCAGCTTAGATAGATCAGGGACCCAGTACTTC
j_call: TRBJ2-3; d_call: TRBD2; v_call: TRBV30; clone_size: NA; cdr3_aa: CAWSWREGRDTQYF; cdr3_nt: TGTGCCTGGAGTTGGCGGGAGGGACGGGATACGCAGTATTTT
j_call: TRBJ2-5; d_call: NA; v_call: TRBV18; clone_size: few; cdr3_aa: CASSPGLKETQYF; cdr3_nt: TGTGCCAGCTCACCCGGGTTAAAAGAGACCCAGTACTTC
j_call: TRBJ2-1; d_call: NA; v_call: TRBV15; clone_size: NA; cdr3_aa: CATSRERPALGLEREQFF; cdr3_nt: TGTGCCACCAGCAGAGAAAGGCCAGCCCTGGGGCTAGAACGGGAGCAGTTCTTC
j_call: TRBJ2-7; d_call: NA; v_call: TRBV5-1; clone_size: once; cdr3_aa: CASSLDSIREQYF; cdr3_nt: TGCGCCAGCAGCTTGGACAGTATTCGCGAGCAGTACTTC
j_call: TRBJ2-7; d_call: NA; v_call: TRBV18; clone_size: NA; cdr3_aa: CASSRGSYEQYF; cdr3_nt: TGTGCCAGCTCACGCGGGTCGTACGAGCAGTACTTC
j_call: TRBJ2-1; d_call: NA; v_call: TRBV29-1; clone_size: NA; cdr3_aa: CSVVRTPTNEQFF; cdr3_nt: TGCAGCGTTGTAAGGACACCAACCAATGAGCAGTTCTTC
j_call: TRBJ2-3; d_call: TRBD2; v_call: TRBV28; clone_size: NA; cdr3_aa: CASSFASGGRNTQYF; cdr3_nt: TGTGCCAGCAGTTTCGCAAGCGGGGGGCGAAATACGCAGTATTTT
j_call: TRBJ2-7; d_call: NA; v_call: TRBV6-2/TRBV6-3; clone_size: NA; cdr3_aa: CASSYPVDEQYF; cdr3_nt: TGTGCCAGCAGTTACCCGGTAGACGAGCAGTACTTC
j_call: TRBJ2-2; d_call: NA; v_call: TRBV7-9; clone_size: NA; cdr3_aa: CASSLEAPFGGELFF; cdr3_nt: TGTGCCAGCAGCTTAGAAGCCCCATTCGGCGGGGAGCTGTTTTTT
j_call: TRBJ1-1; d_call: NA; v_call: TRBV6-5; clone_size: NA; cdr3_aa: CASSYSKAASTEAFF; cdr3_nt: TGTGCCAGCAGTTACTCGAAGGCGGCGAGCACTGAAGCTTTCTTT
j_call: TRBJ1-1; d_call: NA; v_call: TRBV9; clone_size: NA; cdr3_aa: CASSVGPFGRTEAFF; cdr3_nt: TGTGCCAGCAGCGTAGGTCCGTTTGGCCGCACTGAAGCTTTCTTT
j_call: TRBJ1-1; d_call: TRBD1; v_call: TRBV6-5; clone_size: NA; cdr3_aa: CASSYSNRGNTEAFF; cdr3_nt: TGTGCCAGCAGTTACTCGAACAGGGGGAACACTGAAGCTTTCTTT